This TCR beta chain emerged from a study of cytomegalovirus exposure and HLA in healthy donors. Notes on the study in general: Reports credit the classifier with highly specific, highly sensitive diagnosis of cytomegalovirus status. Further analysis was carried out later, and it showed several of the most significant clusters appearing linked to common viral pathogens. In an earlier analysis, about 90% or about 30%: the productive usage of most TCR beta V segments.

Notes on this clone: The antigen remains unidentified.

V gave up 0 bases and J gave up 10 bases; unmatched junction bases: 6. The length of the CDR3 is 15 residues. Germline V lookup: CDR1 SGHAT, CDR2 FQNNGV. 13 Jbeta primers and 60 Vbeta primers were used for the PCR. Clones were sequenced by immunoSEQ multiplex PCR, and TCRdb holds only the in-frame ones, with some missing. This sample carries fewer than 200,000 clones, approximately 77% of them seen once, and the ten largest clones take approximately 2.3%. The sample was PBMCs. This chain joins TRBV11-2 and TRBJ1-6; 7 nucleotides agree with TRBD1. The origin of this receptor is a female donor in good health and CMV-seronegative. The CDR3 reads CASSLEGGVRSPLHF. The DNA of the CDR3 is TGTGCCAGCAGCTTAGAAGGGGGCGTTCGGTCACCCCTCCACTTT.